Shown below are 20 T cell receptor beta chains from a single sample sequenced in a study of beta chain features in type 1 diabetes. Isolated RNA was reverse transcribed in full, so expressed TCRB transcripts were sequenced. The assay was immunoSEQ multiplex PCR, and TCRdb's table has in-frame clones only and misses some. The table lists approximately 380,000 clones, around 16% of them singletons. The sequenced material came from naive CD4+ T cells from blood. These receptors were taken from a woman between 18 and 29 years old in good health.

V is TRBV18 and J is TRBJ1-5; TRBD1 might be the D (5 bases). There are 13 residues in the CDR3. CDR1 and CDR2 (germline): KGHSH, LQKENI. V was shortened by 3 bases and J by 5 bases, with 8 bases between the two germline ends. CDR3 residues: CASSPAGDQPQHF. CDR3 coding DNA: TGTGCCAGCTCACCCGCGGGGGATCAGCCCCAGCATTTT.

This clone was observed a few times. The rearrangement joins TRBV29-1 to TRBJ1-2; no firm D call. This CDR3 is 13 amino acids long. The germline V and J ends were trimmed by 6 bases and 3 bases, with 14 bases remaining between them. Germline loops: CDR1 SQVTM, CDR2 ANQGSEA. The CDR3 DNA follows: TGCAGCGTCGATAGAGGGATTGACTATGGCTACACCTTC. Translation: CSVDRGIDYGYTF. The variable domain in full, completed from reference TRBV29-1 and TRBJ1-2, reads SAVISQKPSRDICQRGTSLTIQCQVDSQVTMMFWYRQQPGQSLTLIATANQGSEATYESGFVIDKFPISRPNLTFSTLTVSNMSPEDSSIYLCSVDRGIDYGYTFGSGTRLTVV.

This clone has a handful of counts. The chain uses TRBV10-3 and TRBJ2-7, with D perhaps TRBD2 (6 bases). CDR1 and CDR2 (germline): ENHRY, SYGVKD. CDR3 length equals 9 residues. V shed 10 bases and J shed 12 bases, with 13 bases lying between them. CDR3 nucleotide sequence: TGTGCCAGGGGGGTTTTATTGTACTTC. This encodes CARGVLLYF.

This chain links TRBV14 with TRBJ2-5, with a weak D call TRBD2 (6 bases). V was shortened by 4 bases and J by 5 bases, with 20 bases between the two germline ends. CDR3 length: 16 residues. Germline assignment: CDR1 SGHDN and CDR2 FVKESK. Here the CDR3 reads CASSRGEVNVRETQYF. CDR3 DNA: TGTGCCAGCAGCCGGGGGGAAGTAAACGTCAGGGAGACCCAGTACTTC.

The CDR3 DNA reads as TGCAGCGTTGAGTCCAGCGGGAGGACAGATACGCAGTATTTT. It is translated as CSVESSGRTDTQYF. The chain is built from TRBV29-1 and TRBJ2-3; 9 bases agree with TRBD2. CDR1 and CDR2 (germline): SQVTM, ANQGSEA. Losses at the gene ends were 3 bases for V and 3 bases for J; bases not matched to a gene: 4. CDR3 size: 14 residues.

The chain has TRBV7-9 and TRBJ2-7, with 12 bases matching TRBD2. The ends lost 5 bases at V and 6 bases at J; junction bases unmatched: 11. This CDR3 contains 16 residues. Germline V gene data show CDR1 as SEHNR and CDR2 as FQNEAQ (reference sequence). The CDR3 bases are TGTGCCAGCAGCCCTAGGCTAGCGGGAGGGCTCGGCGAGCAGTACTTC. Translating gives CASSPRLAGGLGEQYF.

The CDR3 reads CAWTKGSGRHEQFF. CDR3 in DNA: TGTGCCTGGACGAAGGGTAGCGGGAGGCATGAGCAGTTCTTC. The rearrangement uses TRBV30 and TRBJ2-1; TRBD2 aligns across 10 bases. Looked up from germline, CDR1 is GTSNPN and CDR2 is SVGIG (reference sequence). V was pared by 4 bases and J by 8 bases, with 8 bases of the junction left unmatched. The CDR3 spans 14 residues.

V gene TRBV5-4 combines with J gene TRBJ1-1; TRBD1 might be the D (6 bases). V was pared by 1 base and J by 3 bases, with 13 bases between. This CDR3 has 15 residues. Germline V gene lookup returns CDR1 SGHNT and CDR2 YYREEE (reference sequence). CDR3: CASSLTGGQYTEAFF. In DNA, the CDR3 is TGTGCCAGCAGCTTGACGGGGGGACAATACACTGAAGCTTTCTTT.

This clone was counted between two and nine times. The rearrangement uses TRBV7-9 and TRBJ1-4; 8 bases match TRBD1. CDR3 length: 15 amino acids. CDR1 is SEHNR, CDR2 FQNEAQ, per germline (reference sequence). V gave up 5 bases and J gave up 3 bases; unmatched junction bases: 5. CDR3: CASSKRQGPNEKLFF. As DNA, the CDR3 is TGTGCCAGCAGCAAAAGACAGGGGCCTAATGAAAAACTGTTTTTT.

The chain has TRBV6-5 and TRBJ2-7, with 8 bases identical to TRBD2. Germline CDR1 reads MNHEY; CDR2 reads SVGAGI. Trimming cost V 5 bases and J 5 bases; bases outside gene matches: 11. The length of the CDR3 is 15 residues. CDR3 nucleotide sequence: TGTGCCAGCAGTACCCGGGAGGGTATGGGCAACGAGCAGTACTTC. Protein sequence: CASSTREGMGNEQYF.

This clone occurred a few times. The rearrangement joins TRBV7-7 to TRBJ2-2; TRBD2 matches at 12 bases. Trimming at V came to 6 bases and at J to 4 bases, leaving 3 bases not matched to a gene. Germline CDR1 SSHAT, CDR2 FNYEAQ (reference sequence). The CDR3 has 15 amino acids. CDR3: CASRPTSGGTGELFF. For the CDR3, the DNA is TGTGCCAGCAGACCGACTAGCGGGGGCACCGGGGAGCTGTTTTTT.

This clone turned up a few times. The chain carries TRBV30 and TRBJ2-1; D is unclear. From germline, CDR1 is GTSNPN and CDR2 SVGIG (reference sequence). Deletions cut 0 bases from V and 0 bases from J, with 12 bases between. The CDR3 consists of 16 residues. CDR3 nucleotides: TGTGCCTGGAGTGTACTGAGCGCGAGCTCCTACAATGAGCAGTTCTTC. Its translation: CAWSVLSASSYNEQFF.

This chain connects TRBV29-1 to TRBJ1-1; TRBD1 matches 9 bases. CDR3 length equals 13 residues. Germline CDR1 is SQVTM and CDR2 is ANQGSEA. V shed 1 base and J 7 bases; nucleotides not matched to a gene: 4. CDR3 loop: CSVEGPGQGEAFF. The CDR3 DNA is TGCAGCGTTGAAGGCCCGGGACAGGGTGAAGCTTTCTTT.

CDR3 DNA: TGTGCCAGCACCAAAGGGGGCTCTGGGGCCAACGTCCTGACTTTC. Translating gives CASTKGGSGANVLTF. V gene TRBV6-5 combines with J gene TRBJ2-6; D may be TRBD1 (6 bases). This CDR3 is built from 15 residues. The germline CDR1 and CDR2 sequences are MNHEY and SVGAGI. Trimming removed 7 bases from V and 0 bases from J, with 10 bases in between.

There are a few counts of this clone. The rearrangement uses TRBV23-1 and TRBJ2-2, with 8 bases fitting TRBD1. TRBV23-1 is annotated as an ORF whose role is uncertain. Unmatched junction bases numbered 7, after V lost 3 bases and J lost 4 bases. The CDR3 runs 16 residues. CDR3 in DNA: TGCGCCAGCAGTCACCCGGACAGGGAGGTCACCGGGGAGCTGTTTTTT. Translation gives CASSHPDREVTGELFF.

The chain uses TRBV30 and TRBJ1-2, with 12 positions matching TRBD1. Trimming removed 4 bases from V and 4 bases from J; junction bases left unmatched: 13. CDR3 length: 17 amino acids. The V gene's germline CDR1 is GTSNPN and CDR2 SVGIG (reference sequence). CDR3 sequence: CAWTRKGQGASGYGYTF. As DNA, the CDR3 is TGTGCCTGGACCAGGAAGGGACAGGGGGCATCGGGCTATGGCTACACCTTC.

The chain couples TRBV7-9 to TRBJ2-5; D might be TRBD2 (6 bases). The CDR3 has 15 amino acids. Germline CDR1 and CDR2: SEHNR and FQNEAQ (reference sequence). V lost 2 bases to trimming and J lost 5 bases, with 15 bases between them. In nucleotides, the CDR3 is TGTGCCAGCAGCTTACCACGGGGGTCGGGCGAGACCCAGTACTTC. This encodes CASSLPRGSGETQYF.

In this sample, this clone turned up a few times. The chain carries TRBV30 and TRBJ1-2; 7 bases line up with TRBD1. V dropped 3 bases and J dropped 2; count of bases not matched to a gene: 15. CDR3 size: 17 residues. Germline CDR1 reads GTSNPN; CDR2 reads SVGIG (reference sequence). CDR3 in amino acids: CAWSLPQGRTGNYGYTF. In DNA, the CDR3 is TGTGCCTGGAGCCTTCCCCAAGGCCGGACAGGCAACTATGGCTACACCTTC. Filled out from reference TRBV30 and TRBJ1-2, the complete variable domain reads SQTIHQWPATLVQPVGSPLSLECTVEGTSNPNLYWYRQAAGRGLQLLFYSVGIGQISSEVPQNLSASRPQDRQFILSSKKLLLSDSGFYLCAWSLPQGRTGNYGYTFGSGTRLTVV.

This rearrangement joins TRBV27 to TRBJ1-4, with 10 positions matching TRBD1. The CDR3 spans 15 residues. J lost 6 bases, V lost 4 bases, and 5 bases had no gene match. Germline V gene sequence: CDR1 MNHEY, CDR2 SMNVEV (reference sequence). Written as DNA, the CDR3 is TGTGCCAGCAGTTCGTCCGGGACAGGGGATGAAAAACTGTTTTTT. Translated, it gives CASSSSGTGDEKLFF.

The sample holds a few counts of this clone. The chain joins TRBV29-1 to TRBJ2-7; TRBD2 matches at 8 bases. CDR1 and CDR2 (germline): SQVTM, ANQGSEA. V lost 7 bases and J lost 7; bases outside the gene matches: 12. CDR3 length equals 13 residues. The CDR3 sequence: CSAHDGTRGEQYF. The CDR3 nucleotides read TGCAGCGCGCACGATGGGACTAGGGGAGAGCAGTACTTC.